The 27 T cell receptor beta chains below all came from one sample that was sequenced in a study of monozygotic twins with inflammatory bowel disease. Each CDR3 protein gets one entry in TCRdb, which reprocessed the 5' RACE reads and gives no DNA. Its table records some 200,000 distinct CDR3 sequences. Sequencing input: blood. The receptor set was obtained from a human donor with ulcerative colitis or Crohn's disease, or a healthy co-twin of an affected twin (not recorded which).

The chain is built from TRBV7-2 and TRBJ2-7; lacking DNA, the TRBD1 call made by TCRdb goes unchecked. This CDR3 comprises 13 residues. The germline V gene encodes CDR1 SGHTA and CDR2 FQGNSA. CDR3 protein: CASVPPNSYEQYF.

The chain couples TRBV7-9 to TRBJ2-7; lacking DNA, the TRBD1 call made by TCRdb goes unchecked. Germline values: CDR1 SEHNR, CDR2 FQNEAQ (reference sequence). CDR3 size: 17 residues. CDR3 sequence: CASSSFHLSGSSYEQYF.

The V and J genes are TRBV2 and TRBJ2-2; the D gene TCRdb calls, TRBD1, cannot be checked with no DNA. Germline CDR1 is SNHLY and CDR2 is FYNNEI. The CDR3 length is 15 residues. The CDR3 region is CASIAGGVNTGELFF. Combining the CDR3 with reference TRBV2 and TRBJ2-2 gives the whole variable domain EPEVTQTPSHQVTQMGQEVILRCVPISNHLYFYWYRQILGQKVEFLVSFYNNEISEKSEIFDDQFSVERPDGSNFTLKIRSTKLEDSAMYFCASIAGGVNTGELFFGEGSRLTVL.

J is TRBJ1-5 and V is TRBV6-1. Germline V CDR1 and CDR2: MNHNS, SASEGT. The CDR3 covers 15 residues. CDR3 in amino acids: CASSSPSAGLQPQHF.

The chain carries TRBV10-3 and TRBJ1-6; TCRdb reports TRBD1, a call that lacks DNA to check it against. The CDR3 spans 16 residues. Germline-derived CDR1 and CDR2 are ENHRY and SYGVKD. The CDR3 region is CAISATGLGSNSPLHF.

The rearrangement links TRBV10-3 to TRBJ1-5. Germline-derived CDR1 and CDR2 are ENHRY and SYGVKD. This CDR3 region has 14 residues. The CDR3 here is CAISEMGGREPQHF.

The V and J genes are TRBV20-1 and TRBJ2-2; TCRdb outputs TRBD1, but without DNA this stays unchecked. CDR1 is DFQATT and CDR2 is SNEGSKA in the germline V gene (reference sequence). This CDR3 is 15 amino acids long. CDR3 loop: CSARGQGGWTGELFF.

This chain uses TRBV5-5 with TRBJ1-2; TCRdb selects TRBD1, and the lack of DNA leaves this call unchecked. The germline V gene encodes CDR1 SGHKS and CDR2 YYEKEE (reference sequence). The CDR3 is made up of 13 amino acids. Here the CDR3 reads CASIPEVANGYTF.

This chain joins TRBV24-1 and TRBJ2-7. This CDR3 contains 14 residues. CDR1 KGHDR and CDR2 SFDVKD come from the germline V gene. CDR3 sequence reads: CATSDPRISYEQYF.

The chain links TRBV12-3 or TRBV12-4 to TRBJ2-2; TCRdb selects TRBD1, and the lack of DNA leaves this call unchecked. This CDR3 spans 15 amino acids. Here the CDR3 reads CASNSEAGGTGELFF.

The CDR3 loop is CASSPQPGNQPQHF. This chain uses TRBV18 with TRBJ1-5. This CDR3 contains 14 residues. The germline V gene has CDR1 KGHSH and CDR2 LQKENI.

The chain couples TRBV7-2 to TRBJ2-3; lacking DNA, the TRBD1 call made by TCRdb goes unchecked. Germline V lookup: CDR1 SGHTA, CDR2 FQGNSA. There are 17 residues in the CDR3. The CDR3 protein is CASSFLRDRGYTDTQYF.

The rearrangement joins TRBV29-1 to TRBJ2-1; the TRBD1 assignment by TCRdb is unverifiable without DNA. The CDR3 is made up of 15 amino acids. The germline CDR1 and CDR2 sequences are SQVTM and ANQGSEA. Here the CDR3 reads CSVEDQRGQRYEQFF.

The chain recombines TRBV20-1 with TRBJ2-6. Germline lookup yields CDR1 DFQATT and CDR2 SNEGSKA (reference sequence). The CDR3 spans 17 residues. CDR3 sequence reads: CSASRSRTSSGANVLTF.

The genes are TRBV5-1 and TRBJ2-5. Germline V gives CDR1 SGHRS, CDR2 YFSETQ. This CDR3 comprises 14 residues. The chain's CDR3 is CASSLLLVQETQYF.

The chain links TRBV2 to TRBJ1-3. CDR1 SNHLY and CDR2 FYNNEI come from the germline V gene. This CDR3 region has 13 residues. The CDR3: CAGQWGSGNTIYF.

The rearrangement uses TRBV11-2 and TRBJ1-1; TCRdb outputs TRBD1, but without DNA this stays unchecked. The CDR3 runs 12 residues. The V gene's germline CDR1 is SGHAT and CDR2 FQNNGV. Here the CDR3 reads CASSQGSTEAFF.

This rearrangement joins TRBV18 to TRBJ2-5; no DNA is available, so the TRBD2 call from TCRdb remains unchecked. This CDR3 contains 14 residues. Germline CDR1 reads KGHSH; CDR2 reads LQKENI. The CDR3 reads CASSPTSGTETQYF. The whole variable domain, remainder taken from reference TRBV18 and TRBJ2-5, is NAGVMQNPRHLVRRRGQEARLRCSPMKGHSHVYWYRQLPEEGLKFMVYLQKENIIDESGMPKERFSAEFPKEGPSILRIQQVVRGDSAAYFCASSPTSGTETQYFGPGTRLLVL.

J is TRBJ1-1 and V is TRBV29-1. Germline CDR1 SQVTM, CDR2 ANQGSEA. This CDR3 spans 13 amino acids. The CDR3 sequence is CSVGRGTNTEAFF. Full variable domain (remainder filled in from reference TRBV29-1 and TRBJ1-1): SAVISQKPSRDICQRGTSLTIQCQVDSQVTMMFWYRQQPGQSLTLIATANQGSEATYESGFVIDKFPISRPNLTFSTLTVSNMSPEDSSIYLCSVGRGTNTEAFFGQGTRLTVV.

CDR3 sequence reads: CASSPRPGLVEQYF. V is TRBV5-4 and J is TRBJ2-7. The CDR3 is 14 residues long. CDR1 SGHNT and CDR2 YYREEE come from the germline V gene (reference sequence). Based on the CDR3 plus reference TRBV5-4 and TRBJ2-7, the full variable domain is ETGVTQSPTHLIKTRGQQVTLRCSSQSGHNTVSWYQQALGQGPQFIFQYYREEENGRGNFPPRFSGLQFPNYSSELNVNALELDDSALYLCASSPRPGLVEQYFGPGTRLTVT.

The rearrangement links TRBV12-3 or TRBV12-4 to TRBJ2-5; without DNA, the TCRdb call of TRBD2 cannot be checked. The CDR3 runs to 15 residues. The CDR3: CASSFGGLAKETQYF.

This sequence joins TRBV7-9 and TRBJ1-1. The CDR3 consists of 15 residues. Germline assignment: CDR1 SEHNR and CDR2 FQNEAQ (reference sequence). The CDR3 here is CASSFYTSLNTEAFF.

The chain combines TRBV19 with TRBJ2-1; TCRdb proposes TRBD1, but this gene call is untestable without DNA. The V gene's germline CDR1 is LNHDA and CDR2 SQIVND (reference sequence). The CDR3 covers 15 residues. The CDR3 is CASSNRDRIYNEQFF. The whole variable domain, filled in from reference TRBV19 and TRBJ2-1, reads DGGITQSPKYLFRKEGQNVTLSCEQNLNHDAMYWYRQDPGQGLRLIYYSQIVNDFQKGDIAEGYSVSREKKESFPLTVTSAQKNPTAFYLCASSNRDRIYNEQFFGPGTRLTVL.

This rearrangement joins TRBV6-1 to TRBJ1-6; TCRdb designates TRBD1, a call that cannot be tested without DNA. The CDR3 contains 17 residues. Germline-derived CDR1 and CDR2 are MNHNS and SASEGT. This CDR3 is CASSARRLQGAGSPLHF.

This sequence joins TRBV5-6 and TRBJ2-3; TCRdb's D gene call, TRBD1, goes unchecked for lack of DNA. Per the germline V gene, CDR1 is SGHDT and CDR2 is YYEEEE. This CDR3 is built from 15 residues. CDR3: CASSRVDGGTDTQYF.

V is TRBV10-3 and J is TRBJ1-1; TCRdb's D gene call, TRBD1, goes unchecked for lack of DNA. Germline assignment: CDR1 ENHRY and CDR2 SYGVKD. This CDR3 is built from 12 residues. This CDR3 reads CAVAGGDTEAFF.

V is TRBV7-9 and J is TRBJ2-5; the D gene TCRdb calls, TRBD2, cannot be checked with no DNA. Germline lookup yields CDR1 SEHNR and CDR2 FQNEAQ (reference sequence). The CDR3 runs 17 residues. The CDR3 loop reads CASSLQSAGRVQETQYF.